This passage covers 23 T cell receptor beta chains from one sample sequenced in a study of cytomegalovirus exposure and HLA in healthy donors. This PCR relied on a set of 60 Vbeta primers and 13 Jbeta primers. Produced via immunoSEQ multiplex PCR; TCRdb's table is partial and in-frame only. The sample records around 140,000 clones, over 60% being singletons. The sample consisted of PBMCs. These receptors came from a woman aged 55-70 years in good health and CMV-seronegative.

This clone came up a few times. This rearrangement joins TRBV19 to TRBJ1-2; 10 bases are a match to TRBD1. There are 13 residues in the CDR3. J gave up 6 bases and V 5 bases, and 3 bases lay outside the gene matches. In germline, CDR1 is LNHDA, CDR2 SQIVND (reference sequence). CDR3 DNA: TGTGCCAGTAGTGACAGGGGGCAGGATGGCTACACCTTC. It is translated as CASSDRGQDGYTF.

The chain combines TRBV29-1 with TRBJ1-5; D call uncertain. Germline V gene lookup returns CDR1 SQVTM and CDR2 ANQGSEA. The V end lost 4 bases, the J end lost 1 base, and 8 bases lay between the germline ends. There are 13 residues in the CDR3. The CDR3 coding sequence is TGCAGCGTTGTTGAGAAAAGCAATCAGCCCCAGCATTTT. Protein: CSVVEKSNQPQHF.

The chain has TRBV9 and TRBJ2-3; 9 nucleotides agree with TRBD2. Trimming removed 3 bases from V and 6 bases from J; junction bases left unmatched: 11. The germline CDR1 and CDR2 sequences are SGDLS and YYNGEE. This CDR3 has 16 residues. The CDR3 DNA reads as TGTGCCAGCAGCGAGGGGCGGGGGGGCCAGGGTGATACGCAGTATTTT. It is translated as CASSEGRGGQGDTQYF.

The genes are TRBV19 and TRBJ2-1; 9 positions match TRBD2. CDR3 length: 16 amino acids. V shed 2 bases and J 0 bases; nucleotides not matched to a gene: 2. The V gene's germline CDR1 is LNHDA and CDR2 SQIVND (reference sequence). The CDR3 nucleotides are TGTGCCAGTAGTATACTAGCGGGGTTCTCCTACAATGAGCAGTTCTTC. The encoded protein is CASSILAGFSYNEQFF.

The chain recombines TRBV28 with TRBJ2-5, with a weak D call TRBD2 (6 bases). Trimming left V 4 bases short and J 3 bases short, with 15 bases between. Germline CDR1 reads MDHEN; CDR2 reads SYDVKM. CDR3 size: 15 residues. CDR3 loop: CASSWPLGGKETQYF. CDR3 DNA: TGTGCCAGCAGTTGGCCCCTCGGAGGGAAAGAGACCCAGTACTTC.

A few counts support this clone. V and J are TRBV28 and TRBJ2-7; 9 positions match TRBD1. From germline, CDR1 is MDHEN and CDR2 SYDVKM. The CDR3 runs 15 residues. V shed 2 bases, J shed 6 bases, and the junction held 8 bases outside the gene matches. This chain's CDR3 is CASSLTGTGRSEQYF. The CDR3 bases are TGTGCCAGCAGTTTAACCGGGACAGGGCGATCCGAGCAGTACTTC.

Only a few counts were recorded for this clone. V and J are TRBV7-8 and TRBJ1-4; TRBD1 aligns across 12 bases. V dropped 0 bases and J dropped 4; count of bases not matched to a gene: 6. This CDR3 has 18 amino acids. Germline assignment: CDR1 SGHVS and CDR2 FQNEAQ. CDR3 sequence reads: CASSLAWGQGASNEKLFF. The CDR3 bases are TGTGCCAGCAGCTTAGCGTGGGGACAGGGGGCAAGTAATGAAAAACTGTTTTTT.

The chain employs TRBV27 and TRBJ1-5, with 12 bases matching TRBD1. Germline values: CDR1 MNHEY, CDR2 SMNVEV (reference sequence). V shed 2 bases, J shed 8 bases, and the junction held 7 bases outside the gene matches. The CDR3 has 16 amino acids. The CDR3 spells CASSLGDRGPPKPQHF. The CDR3 coding sequence is TGTGCCAGCAGTTTAGGGGACAGGGGGCCCCCCAAGCCCCAGCATTTT.

The rearrangement joins TRBV5-1 to TRBJ2-5, with D perhaps matching TRBD1 (5 bases). The J call may be faulty, since TRBJ2-7 better matches the DNA end. The CDR3 is 15 residues long. Germline CDR1 SGHRS, CDR2 YFSETQ. CDR3 sequence (DNA): TGCGCCAGCAGCTTGGCCACAGGTGCAACCTACGAGCAGTACTTC. This gives the protein CASSLATGATYEQYF.

The rearrangement joins TRBV30 to TRBJ1-2; TRBD1 matches at 7 bases. Looked up from germline, CDR1 is GTSNPN and CDR2 is SVGIG (reference sequence). The CDR3 is 12 residues long. The V segment lost 4 bases and the J segment 5 bases; nucleotides outside the gene matches: 4. The chain's CDR3 is CAWTGGRYGYTF. Written as DNA, the CDR3 is TGTGCCTGGACAGGGGGGAGGTATGGCTACACCTTC.

V and J are TRBV7-3 and TRBJ2-3; 9 bases match TRBD2. The CDR3 length is 14 residues. Germline CDR1 reads SGHTA; CDR2 reads FQGTGA. Germline trimming cut 2 bases from V and 6 bases from J; bases unmatched to any gene: 3. CDR3 in amino acids: CASSLGTSGDTQYF. The CDR3, as DNA: TGTGCCAGCAGCTTAGGAACTAGCGGGGATACGCAGTATTTT.

The chain combines TRBV20-1 with TRBJ2-1; D perhaps matches TRBD2 (5 bases). Germline V CDR1 and CDR2: DFQATT, SNEGSKA (reference sequence). The CDR3 runs 11 residues. V was cut by 3 bases and J by 8 bases, with 8 bases left in between. The CDR3 is CSARRADEQFF. In DNA, the CDR3 is TGCAGTGCTAGGAGGGCGGATGAGCAGTTCTTC.

This rearrangement joins TRBV10-3 to TRBJ2-2; possible D gene TRBD1, 5 bases. Germline lookup yields CDR1 ENHRY and CDR2 SYGVKD. This CDR3 is 14 amino acids long. Deletions cut 10 bases from V and 1 base from J, with 13 bases between. CDR3 nucleotides: TGTGCCACCAAGAGCGACAGGAACACCGGGGAGCTGTTTTTT. This codes for CATKSDRNTGELFF.

V gene TRBV2 combines with J gene TRBJ2-7; the match to TRBD1 covers 7 bases. The CDR3 is 15 residues long. The germline V gene encodes CDR1 SNHLY and CDR2 FYNNEI. The junction had 8 bases not matched to a gene; V was cut back by 2 bases and J by 4 bases. The CDR3 DNA sequence: TGTGCCAGCAGTGAAAAGGAGGTCAGGGGGTACGAGCAGTACTTC. It yields the protein CASSEKEVRGYEQYF. The entire variable domain, with the rest obtained from reference TRBV2 and TRBJ2-7, is as follows: EPEVTQTPSHQVTQMGQEVILRCVPISNHLYFYWYRQILGQKVEFLVSFYNNEISEKSEIFDDQFSVERPDGSNFTLKIRSTKLEDSAMYFCASSEKEVRGYEQYFGPGTRLTVT.

About this clone itself: The junction shows a germline mismatch at one end, possibly a read error. The chain carries TRBV7-7 and TRBJ2-1; 10 nucleotides line up with TRBD2. Germline assignment: CDR1 SSHAT and CDR2 FNYEAQ (reference sequence). The CDR3 covers 17 residues. Here the CDR3 reads CASSPRPSGSRYNEQFF. The CDR3, as DNA: TGTGCTAGCAGTCCAAGGCCTAGCGGGAGCCGATACAATGAGCAGTTCTTC.

In regard to this clone: An end of the junction does not agree with germline; a read error may underlie this. The chain employs TRBV7-9 and TRBJ2-3; tentatively, D is TRBD1 (6 bases). Germline-derived CDR1 and CDR2 are SEHNR and FQNEAQ (reference sequence). The CDR3 consists of 12 residues. CDR3 nucleotides: TGTTCCAGCACCCACAGGGCAGATACGCAGTATTTT. It translates to CSSTHRADTQYF.

V usage is TRBV7-8 and J usage is TRBJ2-1; 10 bases are a match to TRBD1. V lost 6 bases, J lost 14 bases, and 10 bases stayed unmatched. Germline V CDR1 and CDR2: SGHVS, FQNEAQ. The CDR3 length is 13 residues. The CDR3: CASSRGWGQGKFF. CDR3 sequence (DNA): TGTGCCAGCAGTCGCGGATGGGGACAGGGGAAGTTCTTC.

V gene TRBV27 combines with J gene TRBJ1-6, with D possibly TRBD1 on 5 matching bases. Germline V gives CDR1 MNHEY, CDR2 SMNVEV (reference sequence). The ends were cut back, 7 bases at V and 7 bases at J, with 23 bases in the middle. CDR3 length: 17 amino acids. This chain's CDR3 is CASTHPTGGRDNSPLHF. The CDR3 DNA reads TGTGCCAGCACCCACCCGACCGGGGGAAGAGACAATTCACCCCTCCACTTT.

The V call is TRBV18, the J call TRBJ2-5; 7 bases align to TRBD1. Germline trimming cut 3 bases from V and 2 bases from J; bases unmatched to any gene: 6. The length of the CDR3 is 15 residues. Germline V lookup: CDR1 KGHSH, CDR2 LQKENI. The CDR3 spells CASSPRQGRQETQYF. As DNA, the CDR3 is TGTGCCAGCTCACCGAGACAGGGTCGGCAAGAGACCCAGTACTTC.

The genes are TRBV5-1 and TRBJ2-7; the D gene is possibly TRBD2 (6 bases). The CDR3 is 15 residues long. Per the germline V gene, CDR1 is SGHRS and CDR2 is YFSETQ. Trimming pared 0 bases from V and 4 bases from J, leaving 14 bases between. The CDR3 spells CASSLVQGGSYEQYF. CDR3 sequence (DNA): TGCGCCAGCAGCTTGGTCCAGGGAGGTTCGTACGAGCAGTACTTC.

The rearrangement joins TRBV7-2 to TRBJ2-1; TRBD2 matches at 10 bases. The CDR3 has 16 amino acids. CDR1 is SGHTA and CDR2 is FQGNSA in the germline V gene. The J segment lost 9 bases and the V segment lost 1 base, leaving 9 bases of the junction unmatched. CDR3 loop: CASSLVGTSAWAEQFF. DNA for the CDR3: TGTGCCAGCAGCTTAGTTGGGACTAGCGCTTGGGCTGAGCAGTTCTTC.

The chain couples TRBV10-3 to TRBJ2-7; D gene uncertain. The V gene's germline CDR1 is ENHRY and CDR2 SYGVKD. The CDR3 consists of 14 residues. Between the trimmed V and J ends, which lost 1 base and 1 base, there was a span of 8 bases. CDR3 in amino acids: CAISEYGSSYEQYF. The CDR3 region has the DNA TGTGCCATCAGTGAGTATGGCAGTTCCTACGAGCAGTACTTC.

The V call is TRBV5-4, the J call TRBJ2-1; possibly TRBD1 for D (6 bases). The CDR3 has 14 amino acids. V was shortened by 4 bases and J by 5 bases, with 13 bases between the two germline ends. Germline loops: CDR1 SGHNT, CDR2 YYREEE (reference sequence). The CDR3 spells CASSQGSQNNEQFF. CDR3 nucleotide sequence: TGTGCCAGCAGCCAGGGGTCCCAGAACAATGAGCAGTTCTTC.